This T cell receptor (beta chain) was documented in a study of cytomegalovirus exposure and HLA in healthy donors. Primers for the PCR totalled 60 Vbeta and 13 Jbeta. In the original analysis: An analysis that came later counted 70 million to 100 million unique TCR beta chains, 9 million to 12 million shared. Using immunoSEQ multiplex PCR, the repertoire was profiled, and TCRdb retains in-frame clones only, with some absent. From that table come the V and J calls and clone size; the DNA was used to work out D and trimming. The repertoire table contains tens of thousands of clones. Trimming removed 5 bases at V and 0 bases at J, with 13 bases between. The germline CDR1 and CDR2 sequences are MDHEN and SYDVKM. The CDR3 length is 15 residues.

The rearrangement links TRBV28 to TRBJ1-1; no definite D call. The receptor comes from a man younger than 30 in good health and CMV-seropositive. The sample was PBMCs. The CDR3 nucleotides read TGTGCCAGCAGTCCTCCCCAGGTCATGAACACTGAAGCTTTCTTT. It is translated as CASSPPQVMNTEAFF.